This T cell receptor beta chain was documented in a study of blood T cells in healthy people across ages. Overall study context: Template switching recovered approximately one barcoded beta molecule for every two T cells.

The use of a sample-barcoded 5' primer and a J-beta primer mix characterized a second PCR of roughly 6 to 11 cycles. One entry per CDR3 protein results from TCRdb running MiXCR on the 5' RACE reads. The sample contains 1.5 million to 2 million distinct CDR3 sequences, about 28% of which appear only once. This CDR3 is 18 amino acids long. V gave up 1 base and J gave up 0 bases; unmatched junction bases: 5. The germline V gene encodes CDR1 LGHNT and CDR2 FRNRAP. Points on this clonotype: Its antigen remains unknown.

Regarding the study as a whole: TCR beta diversity per million T cells fell roughly linearly with age.

The clonotype comes from a woman under 40 in good health. What was sequenced was blood. The chain couples TRBV12-5 to TRBJ2-3; TRBD2 agrees at 12 bases. This CDR3 reads CASGLGTSGRTSTDTQYF. CDR3 in DNA: TGTGCTAGTGGTTTGGGCACTAGCGGGAGGACGAGCACAGATACGCAGTATTTT. Full variable domain (missing parts from reference TRBV12-5 and TRBJ2-3): DARVTQTPRHKVTEMGQEVTMRCQPILGHNTVFWYRQTMMQGLELLAYFRNRAPLDDSGMPKDRFSAEMPDATLATLKIQPSEPRDSAVYFCASGLGTSGRTSTDTQYFGPGTRLTVL.